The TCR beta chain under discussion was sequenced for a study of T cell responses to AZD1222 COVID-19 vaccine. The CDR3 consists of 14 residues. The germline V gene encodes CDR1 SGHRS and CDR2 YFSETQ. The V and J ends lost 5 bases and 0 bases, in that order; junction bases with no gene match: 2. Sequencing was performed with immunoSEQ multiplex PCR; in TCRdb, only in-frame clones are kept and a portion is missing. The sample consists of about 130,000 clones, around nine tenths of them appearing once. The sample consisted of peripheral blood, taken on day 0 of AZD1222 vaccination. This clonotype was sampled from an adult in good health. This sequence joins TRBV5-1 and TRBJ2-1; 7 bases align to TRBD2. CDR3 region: CASRGGVSYNEQFF. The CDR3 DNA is TGCGCCAGCAGGGGAGGGGTCTCCTACAATGAGCAGTTCTTC.